One T cell receptor beta chain is described in this entry. The antigen is undetermined. The PCR employed 60 Vbeta primers together with 13 Jbeta primers. Here immunoSEQ multiplex PCR was the method, and the copy in TCRdb shows in-frame clones only, minus some. The table gives approximately 70,000 clones; the top ten clones make up 3.8% of it. V lost 6 bases, J lost 2 bases, and 21 bases lay in between. The CDR3 runs to 17 residues. Germline loops: CDR1 LNHDA, CDR2 SQIVND (reference sequence). The data were taken from a study of cytomegalovirus exposure and HLA in healthy donors. Study results and limitations: More clonal expansion characterized HLA-associated TCR beta chains than equally common others in a later analysis. The authors listed 150 or so TCR beta chains as cytomegalovirus-associated. Several V segments, TRBV6-2 and TRBV6-3 among them, could not be told apart and were dropped. Earlier analysis looked at TCR beta V segments, and most were productive about 87% or about 30% of the time.

The sample consisted of PBMCs. The V call is TRBV19, the J call TRBJ2-3; D possibly corresponds to TRBD1 (5 bases). This sequence was found in a female donor in good health and CMV-seropositive. CDR3 DNA: TGTGCCAGTAGGAATACAGGTGTGGGGCCTTCCACAGATACGCAGTATTTT. Its translation: CASRNTGVGPSTDTQYF.